This TCR beta chain was profiled in a study of CD8+CD57+ T cells in acquired aplastic anemia. This clonotype was observed at least ten times. Genomic DNA, serving as template, underwent TCR beta VDJ and CDR3 profiling. TCRdb re-analysed the reads in MiXCR, keeping a single row per CDR3 protein. The repertoire holds roughly 500,000 distinct CDR3 sequences, around 33% seen once, with approximately 0.82% in the top ten. Those patients picked for sequencing had displayed CD8+CD57+ cell expansion on flow cytometry. Germline CDR1 and CDR2: DFQATT and SNEGSKA (reference sequence). Trimming stripped 3 bases from V and 3 bases from J, with 12 bases between. This CDR3 has 14 amino acids.

Input material: sorted CD4+, CD8+, or CD8+CD57+ T cells (not recorded which) from PBMCs. The rearrangement uses TRBV20-1 and TRBJ2-1; D remains unclear. The sequence derives from a human donor with aplastic anemia. The CDR3 DNA sequence: TGCAGTGCTAGCGGCGGAAAGAACTACAATGAGCAGTTCTTC. It yields the protein CSASGGKNYNEQFF.